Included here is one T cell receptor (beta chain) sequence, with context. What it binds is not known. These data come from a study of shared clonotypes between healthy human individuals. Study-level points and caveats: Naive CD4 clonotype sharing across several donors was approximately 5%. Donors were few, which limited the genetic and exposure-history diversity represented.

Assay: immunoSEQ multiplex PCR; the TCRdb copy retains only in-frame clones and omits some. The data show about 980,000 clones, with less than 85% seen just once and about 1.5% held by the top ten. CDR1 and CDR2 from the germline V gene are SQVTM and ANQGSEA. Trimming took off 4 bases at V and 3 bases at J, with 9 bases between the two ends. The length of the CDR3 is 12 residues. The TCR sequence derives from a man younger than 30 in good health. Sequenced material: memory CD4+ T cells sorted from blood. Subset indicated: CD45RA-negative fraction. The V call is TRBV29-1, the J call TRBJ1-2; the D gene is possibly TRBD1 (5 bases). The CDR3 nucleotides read TGCAGCGTTGTGGGGCAGGACTATGGCTACACCTTC. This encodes CSVVGQDYGYTF.